The source of this TCR beta chain is a study of T cell responses to AZD1222 COVID-19 vaccine. Timing groups of about 4 and about 12 weeks for second doses were pooled. About this clone: What it binds is not known.

Here immunoSEQ multiplex PCR was the method, and the copy in TCRdb shows in-frame clones only, minus some. The sample gives around 140,000 clones, about 93% of which show up once; roughly 3.9% is in the top ten. Study-wide findings and caveats: Spike-specific TCR breadth and depth went up after people got two AZD1222 doses.

The CDR3 extends over 15 amino acids. V shed 1 base and J 0 bases; nucleotides not matched to a gene: 1. Per germline, CDR1 KGHSH and CDR2 LQKENI. Material: peripheral blood, obtained 28 days after the second AZD1222 dose. This receptor was identified in an adult who received the AZD1222 COVID-19 vaccine. V and J are TRBV18 and TRBJ2-3, with 7 bases lining up with TRBD1. In nucleotides, the CDR3 is TGTGCCAGCTCACCACAGGGGGCTAGCACAGATACGCAGTATTTT. Amino acid sequence: CASSPQGASTDTQYF.